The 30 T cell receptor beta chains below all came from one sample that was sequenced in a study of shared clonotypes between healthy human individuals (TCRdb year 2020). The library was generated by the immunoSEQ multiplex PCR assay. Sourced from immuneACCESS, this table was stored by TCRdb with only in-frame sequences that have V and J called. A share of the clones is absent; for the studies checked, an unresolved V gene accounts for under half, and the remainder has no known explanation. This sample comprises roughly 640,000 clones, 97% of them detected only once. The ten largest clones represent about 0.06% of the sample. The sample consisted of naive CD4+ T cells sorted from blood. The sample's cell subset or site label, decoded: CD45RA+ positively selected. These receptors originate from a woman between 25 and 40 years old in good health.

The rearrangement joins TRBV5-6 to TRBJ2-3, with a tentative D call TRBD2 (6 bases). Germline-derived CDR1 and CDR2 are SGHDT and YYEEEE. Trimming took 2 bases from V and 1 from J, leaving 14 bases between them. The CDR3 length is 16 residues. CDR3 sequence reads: CASSFRRASGTDTQYF. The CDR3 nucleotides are TGTGCCAGCAGCTTTAGGCGGGCTAGCGGCACAGATACGCAGTATTTT.

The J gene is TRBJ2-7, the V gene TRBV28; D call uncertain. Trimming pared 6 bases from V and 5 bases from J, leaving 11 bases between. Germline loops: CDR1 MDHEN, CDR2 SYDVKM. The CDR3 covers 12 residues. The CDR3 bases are TGTGCCAGCAGAACCCCCCGAAACGAGCAGTACTTC. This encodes CASRTPRNEQYF.

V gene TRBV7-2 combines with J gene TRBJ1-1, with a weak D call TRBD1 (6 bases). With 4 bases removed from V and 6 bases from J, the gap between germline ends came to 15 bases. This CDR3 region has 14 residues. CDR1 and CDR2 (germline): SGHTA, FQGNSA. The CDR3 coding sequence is TGTGCCAGCAGCTCCGGGACAATGCGAGCTGAAGCTTTCTTT. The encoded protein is CASSSGTMRAEAFF.

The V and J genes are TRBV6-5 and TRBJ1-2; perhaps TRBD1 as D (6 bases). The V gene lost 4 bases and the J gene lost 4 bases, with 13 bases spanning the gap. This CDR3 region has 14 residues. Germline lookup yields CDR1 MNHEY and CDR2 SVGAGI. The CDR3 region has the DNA TGTGCCAGCAGTTCCAGGGGCTACGCCTATGGCTACACCTTC. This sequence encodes CASSSRGYAYGYTF.

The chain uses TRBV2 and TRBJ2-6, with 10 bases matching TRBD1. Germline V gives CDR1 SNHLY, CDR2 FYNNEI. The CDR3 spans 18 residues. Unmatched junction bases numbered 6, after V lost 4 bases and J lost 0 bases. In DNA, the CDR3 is TGTGCCAGCAGTGCCAGGGACAGGGGATACTCTGGGGCCAACGTCCTGACTTTC. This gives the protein CASSARDRGYSGANVLTF.

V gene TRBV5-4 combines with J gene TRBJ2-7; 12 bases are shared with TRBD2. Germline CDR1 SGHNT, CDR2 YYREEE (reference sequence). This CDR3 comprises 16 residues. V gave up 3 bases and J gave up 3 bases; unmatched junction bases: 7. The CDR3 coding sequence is TGTGCCAGCAGCTCCAGACTAGCGGGAGCAAGCTACGAGCAGTACTTC. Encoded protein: CASSSRLAGASYEQYF.

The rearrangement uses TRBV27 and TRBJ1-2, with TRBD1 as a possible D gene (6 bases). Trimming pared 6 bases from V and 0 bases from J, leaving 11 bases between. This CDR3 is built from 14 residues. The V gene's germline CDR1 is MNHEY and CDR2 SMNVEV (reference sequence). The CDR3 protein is CASRSDSSNYGYTF. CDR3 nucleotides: TGTGCCAGCAGGTCGGACAGCTCTAACTATGGCTACACCTTC.

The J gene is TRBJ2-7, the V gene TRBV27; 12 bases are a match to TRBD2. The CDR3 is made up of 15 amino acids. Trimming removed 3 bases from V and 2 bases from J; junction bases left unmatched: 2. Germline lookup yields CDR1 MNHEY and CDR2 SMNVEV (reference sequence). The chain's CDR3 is CASSFGLAGPYEQYF. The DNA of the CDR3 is TGTGCCAGCAGTTTCGGACTAGCGGGACCCTACGAGCAGTACTTC.

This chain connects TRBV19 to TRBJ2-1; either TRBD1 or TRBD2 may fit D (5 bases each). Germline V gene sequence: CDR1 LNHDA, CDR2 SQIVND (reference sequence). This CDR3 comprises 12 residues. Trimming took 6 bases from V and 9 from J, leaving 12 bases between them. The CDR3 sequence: CASSTRGAEQFF. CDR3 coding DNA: TGTGCCAGTAGCACCCGAGGGGCTGAGCAGTTCTTC.

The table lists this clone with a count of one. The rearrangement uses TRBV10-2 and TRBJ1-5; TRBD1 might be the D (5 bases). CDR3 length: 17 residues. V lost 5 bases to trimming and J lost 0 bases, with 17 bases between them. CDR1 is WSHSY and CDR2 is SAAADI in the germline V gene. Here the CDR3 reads CASSRSTGGDSNQPQHF. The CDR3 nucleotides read TGCGCCAGCAGTAGGTCAACCGGAGGGGATAGCAATCAGCCCCAGCATTTT.

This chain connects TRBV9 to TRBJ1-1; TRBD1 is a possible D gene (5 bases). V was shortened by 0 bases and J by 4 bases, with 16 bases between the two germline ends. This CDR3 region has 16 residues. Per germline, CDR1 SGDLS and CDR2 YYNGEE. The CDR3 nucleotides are TGTGCCAGCAGCGTAGGGGGGGAGGTCGGCGGCACTGAAGCTTTCTTT. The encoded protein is CASSVGGEVGGTEAFF.

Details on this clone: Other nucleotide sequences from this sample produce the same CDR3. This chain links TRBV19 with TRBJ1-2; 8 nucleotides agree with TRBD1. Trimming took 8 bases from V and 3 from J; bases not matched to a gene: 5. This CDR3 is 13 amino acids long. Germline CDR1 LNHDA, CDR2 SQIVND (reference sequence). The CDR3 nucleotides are TGTGCCAGTTCCCCGACAGGGGACTATGGCTACACCTTC. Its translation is CASSPTGDYGYTF.

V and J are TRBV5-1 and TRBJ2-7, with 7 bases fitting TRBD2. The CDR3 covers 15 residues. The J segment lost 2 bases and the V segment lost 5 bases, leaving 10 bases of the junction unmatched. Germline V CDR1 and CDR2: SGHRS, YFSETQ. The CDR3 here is CASRPDGRPAYEQYF. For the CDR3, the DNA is TGCGCCAGCAGACCCGACGGGAGGCCCGCCTACGAGCAGTACTTC.

The CDR3 DNA follows: TGTGCCAGCAGTAAAGCCCTTAGCGGGAGCGGGGATGAGCAGTTCTTC. It encodes CASSKALSGSGDEQFF. V usage is TRBV28 and J usage is TRBJ2-1, with TRBD2 identical over 9 bases. CDR1 MDHEN and CDR2 SYDVKM come from the germline V gene. The CDR3 is 16 residues long. Trimming removed 5 bases from V and 8 bases from J; junction bases left unmatched: 13.

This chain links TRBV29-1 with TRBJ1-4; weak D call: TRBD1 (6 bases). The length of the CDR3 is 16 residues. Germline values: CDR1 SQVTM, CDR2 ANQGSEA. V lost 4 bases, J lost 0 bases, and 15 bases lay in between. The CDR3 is CSVGKGGTATNEKLFF. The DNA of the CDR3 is TGCAGCGTTGGAAAGGGGGGAACAGCAACTAATGAAAAACTGTTTTTT.

The CDR3, as DNA: TGTGCCAGCAGCTCAGGACGGTACAATGAGCAGTTCTTC. Its translation is CASSSGRYNEQFF. The rearrangement links TRBV11-3 to TRBJ2-1; D is unclear. The V end lost 4 bases, the J end lost 4 bases, and 8 bases lay between the germline ends. Germline V gene sequence: CDR1 SGHNT, CDR2 YENEEA. There are 13 residues in the CDR3.

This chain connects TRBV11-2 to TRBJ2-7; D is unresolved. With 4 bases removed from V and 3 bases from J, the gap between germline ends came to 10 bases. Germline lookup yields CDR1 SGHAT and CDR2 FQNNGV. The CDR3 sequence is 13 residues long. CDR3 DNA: TGTGCCAGCAGCTCCCGCCGTGGCTACGAGCAGTACTTC. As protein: CASSSRRGYEQYF.

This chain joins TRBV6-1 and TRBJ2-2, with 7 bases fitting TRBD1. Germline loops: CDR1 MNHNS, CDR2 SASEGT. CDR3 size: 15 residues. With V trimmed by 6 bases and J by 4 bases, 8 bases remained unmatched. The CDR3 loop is CASRQTGKVTGELFF. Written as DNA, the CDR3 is TGTGCCAGCAGGCAGACAGGGAAGGTCACCGGGGAGCTGTTTTTT.

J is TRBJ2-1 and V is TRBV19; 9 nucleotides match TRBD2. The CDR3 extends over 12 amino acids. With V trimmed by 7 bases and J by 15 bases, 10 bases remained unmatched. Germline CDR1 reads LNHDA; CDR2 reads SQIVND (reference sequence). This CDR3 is CASTPGGRARFF. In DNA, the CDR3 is TGTGCCAGTACCCCCGGCGGGAGGGCCCGGTTCTTC.

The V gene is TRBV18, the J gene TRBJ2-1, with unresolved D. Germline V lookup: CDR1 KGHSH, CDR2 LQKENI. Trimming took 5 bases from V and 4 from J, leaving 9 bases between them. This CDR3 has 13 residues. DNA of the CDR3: TGTGCCAGCTCAAGTGGACCGTACAATGAGCAGTTCTTC. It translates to CASSSGPYNEQFF.

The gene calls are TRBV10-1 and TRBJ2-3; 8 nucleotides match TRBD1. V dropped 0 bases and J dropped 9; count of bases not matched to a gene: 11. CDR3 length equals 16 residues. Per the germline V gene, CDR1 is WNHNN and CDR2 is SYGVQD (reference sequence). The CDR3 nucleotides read TGCGCCAGCAGTGAGTCCTGGGGACAGGCCCCCTTCACGCAGTATTTT. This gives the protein CASSESWGQAPFTQYF.

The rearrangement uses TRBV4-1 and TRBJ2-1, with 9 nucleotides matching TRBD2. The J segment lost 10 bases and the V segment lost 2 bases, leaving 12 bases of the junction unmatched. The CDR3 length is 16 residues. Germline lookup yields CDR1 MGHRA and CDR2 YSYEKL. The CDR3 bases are TGCGCCAGCAGCCAAATCACCGCGGGAGGGCCGAGCGAGCAGTTCTTC. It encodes CASSQITAGGPSEQFF.

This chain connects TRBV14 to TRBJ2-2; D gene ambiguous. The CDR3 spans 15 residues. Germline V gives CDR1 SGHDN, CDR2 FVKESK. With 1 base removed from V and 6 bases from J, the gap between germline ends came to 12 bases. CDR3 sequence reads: CASSQGWAKPGELFF. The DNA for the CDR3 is TGTGCCAGCAGCCAAGGGTGGGCCAAACCCGGGGAGCTGTTTTTT.

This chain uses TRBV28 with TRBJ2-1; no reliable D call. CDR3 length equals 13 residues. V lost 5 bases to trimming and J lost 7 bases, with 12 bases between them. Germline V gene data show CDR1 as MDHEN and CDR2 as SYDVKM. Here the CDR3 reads CASSPKPTNEQFF. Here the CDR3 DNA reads TGTGCCAGCAGTCCCAAGCCGACTAATGAGCAGTTCTTC.

The CDR3 sequence: CASRMLFSGNTIYF. CDR3 coding DNA: TGTGCCAGCAGGATGCTCTTCTCTGGAAACACCATATATTTT. The rearrangement uses TRBV19 and TRBJ1-3; no clear D gene. This CDR3 is built from 14 residues. CDR1 is LNHDA and CDR2 is SQIVND in the germline V gene (reference sequence). Trimming took 9 bases from V and 0 from J, leaving 12 bases between them.

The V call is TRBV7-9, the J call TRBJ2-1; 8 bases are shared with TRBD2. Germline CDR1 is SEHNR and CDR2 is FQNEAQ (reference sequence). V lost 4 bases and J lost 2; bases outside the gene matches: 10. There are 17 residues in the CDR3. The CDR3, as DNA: TGTGCCAGCAGCTCAACGACTAGCGAGAATACCTACAATGAGCAGTTCTTC. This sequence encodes CASSSTTSENTYNEQFF.

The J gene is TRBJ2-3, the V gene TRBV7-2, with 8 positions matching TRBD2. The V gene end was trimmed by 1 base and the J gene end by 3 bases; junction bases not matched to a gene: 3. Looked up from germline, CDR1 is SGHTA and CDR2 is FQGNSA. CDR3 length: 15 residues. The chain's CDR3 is CASSLVLAETDTQYF. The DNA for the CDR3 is TGTGCCAGCAGCTTAGTACTAGCGGAAACAGATACGCAGTATTTT.

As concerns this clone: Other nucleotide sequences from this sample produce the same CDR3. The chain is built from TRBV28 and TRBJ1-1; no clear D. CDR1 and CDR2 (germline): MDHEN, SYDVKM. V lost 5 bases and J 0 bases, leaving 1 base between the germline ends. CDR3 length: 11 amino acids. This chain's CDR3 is CASSMNTEAFF. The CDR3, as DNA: TGTGCCAGCAGTATGAACACTGAAGCTTTCTTT.

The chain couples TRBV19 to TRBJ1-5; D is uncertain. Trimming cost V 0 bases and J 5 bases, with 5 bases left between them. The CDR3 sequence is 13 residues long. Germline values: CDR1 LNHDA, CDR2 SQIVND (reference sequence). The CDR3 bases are TGTGCCAGTAGTATAGATCTCCATCAGCCCCAGCATTTT. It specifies CASSIDLHQPQHF. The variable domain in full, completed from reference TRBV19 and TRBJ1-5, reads DGGITQSPKYLFRKEGQNVTLSCEQNLNHDAMYWYRQDPGQGLRLIYYSQIVNDFQKGDIAEGYSVSREKKESFPLTVTSAQKNPTAFYLCASSIDLHQPQHFGDGTRLSIL.

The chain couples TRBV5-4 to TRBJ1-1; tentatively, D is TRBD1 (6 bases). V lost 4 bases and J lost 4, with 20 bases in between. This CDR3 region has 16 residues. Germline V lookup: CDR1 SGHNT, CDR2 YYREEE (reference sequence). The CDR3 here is CASSDIPAGALTEAFF. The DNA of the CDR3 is TGTGCCAGCAGCGACATCCCAGCAGGGGCGCTCACTGAAGCTTTCTTT.